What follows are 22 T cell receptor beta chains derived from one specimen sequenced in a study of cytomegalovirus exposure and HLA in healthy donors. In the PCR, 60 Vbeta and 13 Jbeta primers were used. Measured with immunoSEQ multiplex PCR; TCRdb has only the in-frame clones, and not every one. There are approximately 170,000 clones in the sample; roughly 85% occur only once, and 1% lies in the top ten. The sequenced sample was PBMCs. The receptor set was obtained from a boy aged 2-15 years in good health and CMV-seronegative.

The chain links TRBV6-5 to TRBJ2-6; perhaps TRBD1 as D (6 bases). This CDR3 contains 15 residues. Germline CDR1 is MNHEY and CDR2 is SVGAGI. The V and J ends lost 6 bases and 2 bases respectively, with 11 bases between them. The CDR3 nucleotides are TGTGCCAGCAGCACGGACAGAACTGGGGCCAACGTCCTGACTTTC. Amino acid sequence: CASSTDRTGANVLTF.

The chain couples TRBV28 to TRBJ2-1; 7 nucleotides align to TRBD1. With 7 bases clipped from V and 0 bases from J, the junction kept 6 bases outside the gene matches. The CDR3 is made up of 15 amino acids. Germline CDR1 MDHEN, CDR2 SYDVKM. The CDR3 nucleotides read TGTGCCAGCACCCTGGGACAGAGCTCCTACAATGAGCAGTTCTTC. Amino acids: CASTLGQSSYNEQFF.

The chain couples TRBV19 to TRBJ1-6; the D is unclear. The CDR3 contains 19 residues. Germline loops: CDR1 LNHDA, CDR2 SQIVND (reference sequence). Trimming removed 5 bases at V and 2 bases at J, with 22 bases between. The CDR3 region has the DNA TGTGCCAGTAGTGATATGGGTCCAGGAATCAGCCCCTATAATTCACCCCTCCACTTT. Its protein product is CASSDMGPGISPYNSPLHF.

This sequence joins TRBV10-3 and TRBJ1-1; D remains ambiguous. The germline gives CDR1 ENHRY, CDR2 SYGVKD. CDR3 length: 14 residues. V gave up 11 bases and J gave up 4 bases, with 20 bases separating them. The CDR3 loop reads CASRAGRCCTEAFF. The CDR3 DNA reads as TGTGCCTCCCGAGCCGGGAGGTGTTGCACTGAAGCTTTCTTT.

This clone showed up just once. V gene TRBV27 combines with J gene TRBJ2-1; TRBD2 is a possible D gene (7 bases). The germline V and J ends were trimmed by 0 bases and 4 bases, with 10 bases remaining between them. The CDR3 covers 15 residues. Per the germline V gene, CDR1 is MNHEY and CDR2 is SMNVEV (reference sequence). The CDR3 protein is CASSLSRGGYNEQFF. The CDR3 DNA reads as TGTGCCAGCAGTTTATCGAGGGGGGGGTACAATGAGCAGTTCTTC.

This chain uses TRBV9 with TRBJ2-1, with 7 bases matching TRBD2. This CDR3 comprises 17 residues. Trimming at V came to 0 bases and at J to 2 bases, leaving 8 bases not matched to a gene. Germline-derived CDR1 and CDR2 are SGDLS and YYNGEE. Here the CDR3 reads CASSVATERGTYNEQFF. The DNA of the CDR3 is TGTGCCAGCAGCGTAGCTACCGAGCGGGGAACCTACAATGAGCAGTTCTTC.

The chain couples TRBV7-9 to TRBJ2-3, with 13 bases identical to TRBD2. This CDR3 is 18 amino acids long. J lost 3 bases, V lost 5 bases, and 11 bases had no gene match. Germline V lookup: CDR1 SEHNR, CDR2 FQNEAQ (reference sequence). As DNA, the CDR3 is TGTGCCAGCAGCCAGCGGAAGGGACTAGCGGGAAGAACAGATACGCAGTATTTT. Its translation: CASSQRKGLAGRTDTQYF.

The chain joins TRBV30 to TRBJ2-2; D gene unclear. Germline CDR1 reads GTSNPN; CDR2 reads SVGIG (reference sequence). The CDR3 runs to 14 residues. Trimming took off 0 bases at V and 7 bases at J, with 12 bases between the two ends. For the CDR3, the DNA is TGTGCCTGGAGTGTAGTTGGAGTTGGCGGGGAGCTGTTTTTT. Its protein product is CAWSVVGVGGELFF. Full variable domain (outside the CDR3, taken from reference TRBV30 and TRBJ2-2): SQTIHQWPATLVQPVGSPLSLECTVEGTSNPNLYWYRQAAGRGLQLLFYSVGIGQISSEVPQNLSASRPQDRQFILSSKKLLLSDSGFYLCAWSVVGVGGELFFGEGSRLTVL.

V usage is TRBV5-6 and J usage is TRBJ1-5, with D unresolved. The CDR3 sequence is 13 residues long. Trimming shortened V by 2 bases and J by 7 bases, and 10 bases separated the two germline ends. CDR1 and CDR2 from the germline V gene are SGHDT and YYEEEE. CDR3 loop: CASSFAGNQPQHF. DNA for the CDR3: TGTGCCAGCAGCTTCGCGGGAAACCAGCCCCAGCATTTT.

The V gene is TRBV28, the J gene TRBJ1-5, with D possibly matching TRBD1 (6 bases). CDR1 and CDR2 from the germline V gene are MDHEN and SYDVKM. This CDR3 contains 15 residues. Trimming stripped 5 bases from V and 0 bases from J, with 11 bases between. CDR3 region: CASSLGQISNQPQHF. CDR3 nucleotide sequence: TGTGCCAGCAGTCTCGGACAGATTAGCAATCAGCCCCAGCATTTT.

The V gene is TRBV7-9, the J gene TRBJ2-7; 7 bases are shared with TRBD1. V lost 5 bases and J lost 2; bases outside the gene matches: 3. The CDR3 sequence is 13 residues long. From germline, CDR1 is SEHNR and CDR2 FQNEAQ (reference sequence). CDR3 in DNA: TGTGCCAGCAGCGACGGGACAGCCTACGAGCAGTACTTC. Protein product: CASSDGTAYEQYF.

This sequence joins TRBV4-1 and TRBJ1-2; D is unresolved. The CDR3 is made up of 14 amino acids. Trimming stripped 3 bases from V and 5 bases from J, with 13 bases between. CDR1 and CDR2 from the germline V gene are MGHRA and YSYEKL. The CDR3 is CASSQASTRYGYTF. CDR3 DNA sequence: TGCGCCAGCAGCCAGGCCTCGACACGTTATGGCTACACCTTC.

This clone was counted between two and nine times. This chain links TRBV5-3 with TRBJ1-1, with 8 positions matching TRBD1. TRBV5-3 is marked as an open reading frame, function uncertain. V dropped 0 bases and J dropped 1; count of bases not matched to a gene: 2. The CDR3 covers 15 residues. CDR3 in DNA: TGTGCCAGAAGCTTGGCCGGACAGGGGAACACTGAAGCTTTCTTT. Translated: CARSLAGQGNTEAFF.

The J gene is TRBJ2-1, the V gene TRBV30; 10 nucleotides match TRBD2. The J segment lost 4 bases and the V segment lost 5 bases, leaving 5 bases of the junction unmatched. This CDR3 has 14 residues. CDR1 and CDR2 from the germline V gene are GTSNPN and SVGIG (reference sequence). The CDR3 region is CAWVGTSAYNEQFF. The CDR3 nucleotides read TGTGCCTGGGTCGGGACTAGCGCTTACAATGAGCAGTTCTTC.

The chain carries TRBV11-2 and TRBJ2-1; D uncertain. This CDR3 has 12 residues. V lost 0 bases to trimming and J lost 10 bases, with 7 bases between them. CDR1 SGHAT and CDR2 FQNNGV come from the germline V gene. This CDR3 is CASSLEQREQFF. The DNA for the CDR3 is TGTGCCAGCAGCTTAGAACAGAGAGAGCAGTTCTTC.

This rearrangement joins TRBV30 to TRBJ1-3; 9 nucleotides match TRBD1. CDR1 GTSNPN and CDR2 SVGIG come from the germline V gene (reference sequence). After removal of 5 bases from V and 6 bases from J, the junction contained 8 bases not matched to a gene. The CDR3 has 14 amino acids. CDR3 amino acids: CAWGQQGAENTIYF. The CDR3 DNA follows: TGTGCCTGGGGCCAACAGGGGGCGGAAAACACCATATATTTT.

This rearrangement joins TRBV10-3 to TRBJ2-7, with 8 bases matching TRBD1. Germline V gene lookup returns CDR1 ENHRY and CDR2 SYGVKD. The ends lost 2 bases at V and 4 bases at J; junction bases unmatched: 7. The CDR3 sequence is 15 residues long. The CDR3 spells CAISEEARGLYEQYF. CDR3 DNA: TGTGCCATCAGTGAGGAGGCCAGGGGGCTATACGAGCAGTACTTC.

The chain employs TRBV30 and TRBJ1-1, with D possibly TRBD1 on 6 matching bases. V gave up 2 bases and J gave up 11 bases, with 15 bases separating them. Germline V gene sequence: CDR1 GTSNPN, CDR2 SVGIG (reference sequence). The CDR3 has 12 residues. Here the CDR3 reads CAWSIGRGWAFF. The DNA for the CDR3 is TGTGCCTGGAGTATTGGCAGGGGATGGGCTTTCTTT.

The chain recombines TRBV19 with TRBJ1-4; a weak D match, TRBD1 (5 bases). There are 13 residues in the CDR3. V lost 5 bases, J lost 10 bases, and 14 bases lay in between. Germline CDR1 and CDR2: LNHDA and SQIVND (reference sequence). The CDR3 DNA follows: TGTGCCAGTAGTCTCCGGGGGGAGGGAAAACTGTTTTTT. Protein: CASSLRGEGKLFF.

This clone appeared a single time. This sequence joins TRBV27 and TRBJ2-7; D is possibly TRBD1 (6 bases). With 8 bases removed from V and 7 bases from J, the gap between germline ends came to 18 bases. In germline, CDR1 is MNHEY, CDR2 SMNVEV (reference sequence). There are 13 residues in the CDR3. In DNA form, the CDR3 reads TGTGCCAGCGCCGATGACAGGTTCGGGGAGCAGTACGTC. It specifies CASADDRFGEQYV.

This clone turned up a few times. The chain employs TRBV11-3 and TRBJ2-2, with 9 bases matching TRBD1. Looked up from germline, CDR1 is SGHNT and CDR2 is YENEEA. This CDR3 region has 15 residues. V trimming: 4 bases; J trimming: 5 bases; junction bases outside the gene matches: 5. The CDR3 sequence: CASSSSGTGTGELFF. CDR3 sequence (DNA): TGTGCCAGCAGCTCCTCCGGGACAGGGACCGGGGAGCTGTTTTTT.

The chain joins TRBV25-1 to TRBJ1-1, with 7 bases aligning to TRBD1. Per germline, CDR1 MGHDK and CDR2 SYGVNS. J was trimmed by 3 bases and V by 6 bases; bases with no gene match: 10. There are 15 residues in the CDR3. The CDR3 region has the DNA TGTGCCAGCAGGCTCGCGGACAGGTGGGACACTGAAGCTTTCTTT. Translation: CASRLADRWDTEAFF.